Given below is one T cell receptor (beta chain) in context. Cohort assignment relied on participant-reported clinical history. CDR1 and CDR2 (germline): MNHEY, SVGAGI. This CDR3 spans 15 amino acids. J lost 4 bases, V lost 5 bases, and 4 bases had no gene match. Authors' data handling: Cell counts per sample came from amplifying reference gene primers. Assay: immunoSEQ multiplex PCR; the TCRdb copy retains only in-frame clones and omits some. Clone size and V and J calls were adopted from that table, with D and trimming inferred from the DNA. The table shows over 200,000 clones, with over 80% occurring only once. This specimen belongs to a study of blood T cell repertoires in COVID-19.

This clonotype originated in a man aged 18 to 30 with acute COVID-19. The sample taken for sequencing was PBMCs or T cells enriched from blood (not recorded which). The chain carries TRBV6-5 and TRBJ2-2; 10 positions match TRBD2. The CDR3 bases are TGTGCCAGCAGTCTGACTAGCGGGCGCACCGGGGAGCTGTTTTTT. This encodes CASSLTSGRTGELFF.